The entry below gives a single T cell receptor (beta chain) sequence along with its context. Its antigen is not identified. This specimen comes from a study of beta chain features in type 1 diabetes. Whole-study results and caveats: All four CD4+ subsets from Type 1 diabetes patients carried moderately but significantly shorter TCRB CDR3s. In the patient group, naive, central memory and Treg TCRB repertoires seemed more alike than in the healthy donor group. Highly expressing activated T cells could be over-counted with a cDNA template. Fewer insertions but more deletions were seen at VDJ junctions in type 1 diabetes patients.

Expressed TCRB transcripts got sequenced, as all isolated RNA was reverse transcribed. Sequenced by immunoSEQ multiplex PCR; TCRdb stores in-frame clones only, minus some. The data contain tens of thousands of clones, roughly 39% of them singletons. Naive, central memory, regulatory and stem cell-like memory cells within the CD4+ compartment were sorted using CD45RO/CCR7/CD25/CD127/CD95/CD27. Germline assignment: CDR1 SGHRS and CDR2 YFSETQ. This CDR3 has 15 residues. The junction had 6 bases not matched to a gene; V was cut back by 4 bases and J by 5 bases. The clonotype comes from a man between 25 and 39 years old with type 1 diabetes. This sequence joins TRBV5-1 and TRBJ2-2; 9 nucleotides line up with TRBD1. Material for sequencing was Tregs from blood. Written as DNA, the CDR3 is TGCGCCAGCAGCCCGGGACAGGGTTGGACCGGGGAGCTGTTTTTT. Protein sequence: CASSPGQGWTGELFF.